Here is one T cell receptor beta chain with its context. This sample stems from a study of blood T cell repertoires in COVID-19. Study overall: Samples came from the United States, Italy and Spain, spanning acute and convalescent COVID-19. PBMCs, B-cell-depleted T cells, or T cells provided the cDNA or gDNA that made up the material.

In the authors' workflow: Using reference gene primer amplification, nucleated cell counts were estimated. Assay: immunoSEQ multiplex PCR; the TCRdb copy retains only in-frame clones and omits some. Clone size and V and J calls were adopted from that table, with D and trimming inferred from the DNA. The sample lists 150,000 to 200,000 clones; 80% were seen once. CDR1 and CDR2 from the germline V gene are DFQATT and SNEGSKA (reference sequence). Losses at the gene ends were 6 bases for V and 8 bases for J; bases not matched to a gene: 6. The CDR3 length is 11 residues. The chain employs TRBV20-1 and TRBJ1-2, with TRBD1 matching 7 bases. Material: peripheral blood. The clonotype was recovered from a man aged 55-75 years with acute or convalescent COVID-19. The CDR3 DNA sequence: TGCAGTGCCAGACAGGGAGGAGGCTACACCTTC. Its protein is CSARQGGGYTF.